The 18 T cell receptor beta chains reported below all come from one sample, sequenced in a study of monozygotic twins with cystic fibrosis. Sequencing used immunoSEQ multiplex PCR; TCRdb keeps in-frame clones, though not all of them. The sample lists 15,000 to 20,000 clones; roughly 96% were seen once. Material for sequencing was blood. The receptors derive from a girl aged 2-10 years with cystic fibrosis.

V and J are TRBV7-9 and TRBJ2-1; 9 nucleotides agree with TRBD1. Trimming removed 5 bases from V and 0 bases from J; junction bases left unmatched: 5. This CDR3 is 16 amino acids long. Per germline, CDR1 SEHNR and CDR2 FQNEAQ (reference sequence). This chain's CDR3 is CASSIGQGNSYNEQFF. The CDR3 DNA follows: TGTGCCAGCAGCATCGGACAGGGGAACTCCTACAATGAGCAGTTCTTC.

V and J are TRBV2 and TRBJ2-7; TRBD2 might be the D (7 bases). The germline V and J ends were trimmed by 1 base and 3 bases, with 13 bases remaining between them. The CDR3 spans 15 residues. The germline CDR1 and CDR2 sequences are SNHLY and FYNNEI. CDR3 sequence: CASSEEGGRGYEQYF. The CDR3 DNA follows: TGTGCCAGCAGTGAAGAGGGGGGGCGCGGCTACGAGCAGTACTTC.

The chain couples TRBV6-5 to TRBJ1-6; 8 nucleotides match TRBD1. Per germline, CDR1 MNHEY and CDR2 SVGAGI. V was clipped by 2 bases and J by 9 bases; unmatched bases: 3. The CDR3 covers 14 residues. The CDR3 spells CASSYGTGGSPLHF. Written as DNA, the CDR3 is TGTGCCAGCAGTTACGGGACAGGAGGTTCACCCCTCCACTTT.

The V call is TRBV4-1, the J call TRBJ1-1; D is uncertain. CDR3 length: 13 residues. With 0 bases removed from V and 4 bases from J, the gap between germline ends came to 6 bases. In germline, CDR1 is MGHRA, CDR2 YSYEKL. The CDR3: CASSQERGTEAFF. The DNA of the CDR3 is TGCGCCAGCAGCCAAGAACGAGGCACTGAAGCTTTCTTT.

V is TRBV6-1 and J is TRBJ1-5; D is perhaps TRBD1 (6 bases). The CDR3 consists of 14 residues. V was shortened by 1 base and J by 5 bases, with 9 bases between the two germline ends. Germline V CDR1 and CDR2: MNHNS, SASEGT. The CDR3 nucleotides are TGTGCCAGCAGTGAAGGCGGGACATATCAGCCCCAGCATTTT. It codes for CASSEGGTYQPQHF.

V is TRBV19 and J is TRBJ2-7; 9 nucleotides line up with TRBD2. The J segment lost 1 base and the V segment lost 5 bases, leaving 6 bases of the junction unmatched. Germline assignment: CDR1 LNHDA and CDR2 SQIVND (reference sequence). The CDR3 sequence is 15 residues long. The CDR3 loop is CASSPASGVSYEQYF. CDR3 DNA: TGTGCCAGTAGTCCAGCTAGCGGGGTGTCCTACGAGCAGTACTTC.

The chain couples TRBV11-2 to TRBJ1-6; 7 bases are shared with TRBD1. Germline CDR1 is SGHAT and CDR2 is FQNNGV. The V segment lost 5 bases and the J segment 0 bases; nucleotides outside the gene matches: 7. The length of the CDR3 is 17 residues. CDR3 coding DNA: TGTGCCAGCAGCGGTACGACAGGGAGCTCCTATAATTCACCCCTCCACTTT. Protein product: CASSGTTGSSYNSPLHF.

The chain joins TRBV7-2 to TRBJ1-1, with D maybe TRBD1 (6 bases). The V and J ends lost 4 bases and 7 bases respectively, with 16 bases between them. This CDR3 spans 14 amino acids. Germline lookup yields CDR1 SGHTA and CDR2 FQGNSA. The CDR3 is CASSSQGKFSEAFF. In nucleotides, the CDR3 is TGTGCCAGCAGCTCCCAGGGGAAGTTCAGTGAAGCTTTCTTT.

As to this clone: At one boundary the junction diverges from the germline segment, which might be a read error. The chain uses TRBV6-6 and TRBJ1-2; 9 positions match TRBD1. The CDR3 runs to 11 residues. Per germline, CDR1 MNHNY and CDR2 SVGAGI (reference sequence). This CDR3 reads CVGQGNYGYTF. The CDR3 bases are TGCGTCGGACAGGGGAACTATGGCTACACCTTC.

This sequence joins TRBV4-3 and TRBJ2-7, with D perhaps given as TRBD1 or TRBD2 (5 bases each). This CDR3 spans 15 amino acids. Trimming stripped 1 base from V and 0 bases from J, with 10 bases between. CDR1 and CDR2 from the germline V gene are LGHNA and YSLEER. Here the CDR3 DNA reads TGCGCCAGCAGCCAAGTCTGGGGGAGCTCCTACGAGCAGTACTTC. As protein: CASSQVWGSSYEQYF.

J is TRBJ2-6 and V is TRBV6-5; unclear D gene. The CDR3 loop spans 15 amino acids. V gave up 8 bases and J gave up 0 bases, with 11 bases separating them. Germline loops: CDR1 MNHEY, CDR2 SVGAGI. CDR3 region: CASAGTPSGANVLTF. The CDR3 DNA sequence: TGTGCCAGCGCAGGTACCCCCTCTGGGGCCAACGTCCTGACTTTC.

This chain links TRBV5-1 with TRBJ2-5, with D tentatively TRBD2 (6 bases). Deletions cut 7 bases from V and 0 bases from J, with 16 bases between. The CDR3 spans 15 residues. CDR1 is SGHRS and CDR2 is YFSETQ in the germline V gene. In DNA, the CDR3 is TGCGCCAGCTCCCCCGCGGCGGGGCACCAAGAGACCCAGTACTTC. This sequence encodes CASSPAAGHQETQYF.

This rearrangement joins TRBV7-9 to TRBJ1-4, with unresolved D. CDR3 length: 12 residues. Germline V gives CDR1 SEHNR, CDR2 FQNEAQ (reference sequence). Trimming removed 4 bases at V and 7 bases at J, with 7 bases between. The CDR3: CASSSRFEKLFF. The CDR3 nucleotides are TGTGCCAGCAGCTCCCGATTTGAAAAACTGTTTTTT.

The chain recombines TRBV7-2 with TRBJ2-7, with a tentative D call TRBD2 (6 bases). V shed 1 base and J shed 2 bases, with 15 bases lying between them. CDR1 and CDR2 (germline): SGHTA, FQGNSA. The CDR3 totals 16 residues. As DNA, the CDR3 is TGTGCCAGCAGCTTAGGGGGAGGCGGTTCCACCTACGAGCAGTACTTC. Its translation: CASSLGGGGSTYEQYF.

The J gene is TRBJ1-4, the V gene TRBV6-6, with a tentative D call TRBD1 (6 bases). From germline, CDR1 is MNHNY and CDR2 SVGAGI (reference sequence). The CDR3 is 14 amino acids. The germline V and J ends were trimmed by 6 bases and 5 bases, with 13 bases remaining between them. The chain's CDR3 is CASRVRGINEKLFF. The DNA for the CDR3 is TGTGCCAGCAGAGTCAGGGGCATAAATGAAAAACTGTTTTTT.

The chain has TRBV6-1 and TRBJ2-1; 9 bases align to TRBD2. The junction had 8 bases not matched to a gene; V was cut back by 8 bases and J by 3 bases. Germline V gene sequence: CDR1 MNHNS, CDR2 SASEGT. There are 15 residues in the CDR3. DNA of the CDR3: TGTGCCAGCCTCCCCCTAGCGGGGAACTACAATGAGCAGTTCTTC. Amino acids: CASLPLAGNYNEQFF.

This chain uses TRBV27 with TRBJ1-6; 7 nucleotides agree with TRBD1. The length of the CDR3 is 17 residues. V gave up 4 bases and J gave up 9 bases; unmatched junction bases: 15. Germline V gene sequence: CDR1 MNHEY, CDR2 SMNVEV (reference sequence). In DNA, the CDR3 is TGTGCCAGCAGTTCAAGAACCATGACAGGGCTGGGTTCACCCCTCCACTTT. Translated, it gives CASSSRTMTGLGSPLHF.

The CDR3 spells CAISESGQPQYTQYF. CDR3 nucleotides: TGTGCCATCAGTGAGTCGGGACAACCACAGTATACGCAGTATTTT. This chain links TRBV10-3 with TRBJ2-3, with D possibly being TRBD1 (6 bases). Germline V lookup: CDR1 ENHRY, CDR2 SYGVKD. V was pared by 0 bases and J by 7 bases, with 14 bases between. This CDR3 spans 15 amino acids.